A single sample gave rise to the 19 T cell receptor beta chains below, sequenced in a study of cytomegalovirus exposure and HLA in healthy donors. Researchers ran the PCR with 60 Vbeta and 13 Jbeta primers. The repertoire was sequenced with immunoSEQ multiplex PCR; TCRdb's copy has only in-frame clones and lacks some. The sample holds some 150,000 clones; more than 70% are singletons and the top ten take approximately 1.4%. What was sequenced was PBMCs. These receptors originate from a man in his sixties in good health and CMV-seronegative.

In its sample, this clone was seen a few times. The chain couples TRBV5-4 to TRBJ2-3; D possibly corresponds to TRBD1 (6 bases). Between the trimmed V and J ends, which lost 3 bases and 8 bases, there was a span of 13 bases. This CDR3 comprises 13 residues. From germline, CDR1 is SGHNT and CDR2 YYREEE (reference sequence). CDR3 DNA sequence: TGTGCCAGCAGCTATGACACAGGGATTACGCAGTATTTT. It codes for CASSYDTGITQYF.

The chain employs TRBV9 and TRBJ2-5; D is unresolved. The length of the CDR3 is 14 residues. Per the germline V gene, CDR1 is SGDLS and CDR2 is YYNGEE. The germline V and J ends were trimmed by 2 bases and 0 bases, with 8 bases remaining between them. The CDR3 region has the DNA TGTGCCAGCAGCGTTACACAGTACCAAGAGACCCAGTACTTC. Residues: CASSVTQYQETQYF.

V and J are TRBV5-4 and TRBJ2-7; 12 bases align to TRBD2. Germline-derived CDR1 and CDR2 are SGHNT and YYREEE (reference sequence). J was trimmed by 9 bases and V by 4 bases; bases with no gene match: 11. CDR3 size: 15 residues. In DNA, the CDR3 is TGTGCCAGCAGCGCGGGACTAGCGGGTGGCGTTGGGCAGTACTTC. It yields the protein CASSAGLAGGVGQYF.

The genes are TRBV7-8 and TRBJ1-2, with D hard to call. V was trimmed by 5 bases and J by 2 bases, leaving 12 bases between them. This CDR3 has 14 residues. From germline, CDR1 is SGHVS and CDR2 FQNEAQ. CDR3 sequence: CASSTRTGNYGYTF. The DNA for the CDR3 is TGTGCCAGCAGCACCAGGACGGGAAACTATGGCTACACCTTC.

V is TRBV5-1 and J is TRBJ1-4, with TRBD1 matching 8 bases. CDR3 length: 14 amino acids. V was pared by 0 bases and J by 8 bases, with 3 bases of the junction left unmatched. Germline V gene lookup returns CDR1 SGHRS and CDR2 YFSETQ. CDR3 bases: TGCGCCAGCAGCTTGGACAGGGGGGCGGAAAAACTGTTTTTT. This encodes CASSLDRGAEKLFF.

In its sample, this clone was seen a few times. The genes are TRBV19 and TRBJ1-5; 7 bases are shared with TRBD1. The CDR3 has 17 residues. J was trimmed by 6 bases and V by 4 bases; bases with no gene match: 15. CDR1 LNHDA and CDR2 SQIVND come from the germline V gene (reference sequence). DNA of the CDR3: TGTGCCAGTAGTACCCTAAGAGAGGGGGCGGCCAGTCAGCCCCAGCATTTT. Residues: CASSTLREGAASQPQHF. Full variable domain (remainder filled in from reference TRBV19 and TRBJ1-5): DGGITQSPKYLFRKEGQNVTLSCEQNLNHDAMYWYRQDPGQGLRLIYYSQIVNDFQKGDIAEGYSVSREKKESFPLTVTSAQKNPTAFYLCASSTLREGAASQPQHFGDGTRLSIL.

Regarding this clone: Other DNA sequences of this sample code for an identical CDR3. The chain has TRBV7-3 and TRBJ2-6; D remains ambiguous. The CDR3 totals 15 residues. The germline gives CDR1 SGHTA, CDR2 FQGTGA. V dropped 0 bases and J dropped 0 bases, with 3 bases sitting between them. CDR3 DNA sequence: TGTGCCAGCAGCTTAACACTCTCTGGGGCCAACGTCCTGACTTTC. Its protein is CASSLTLSGANVLTF.

Comment on this clone: The sample has other DNA sequences that encode this CDR3 too. The chain uses TRBV7-8 and TRBJ2-2; 8 bases are shared with TRBD2. V was pared by 0 bases and J by 0 bases, with 3 bases of the junction left unmatched. Germline CDR1 reads SGHVS; CDR2 reads FQNEAQ. The CDR3 covers 17 residues. The CDR3 DNA follows: TGTGCCAGCAGCTTAGCAGGCGGGGGGCCGAACACCGGGGAGCTGTTTTTT. Its translation is CASSLAGGGPNTGELFF. The entire variable domain, with the rest obtained from reference TRBV7-8 and TRBJ2-2, is as follows: GAGVSQSPRYKVAKRGQDVALRCDPISGHVSLFWYQQALGQGPEFLTYFQNEAQLDKSGLPSDRFFAERPEGSVSTLKIQRTQQEDSAVYLCASSLAGGGPNTGELFFGEGSRLTVL.

The CDR3 loop reads CASSLHSPFSNQPQHF. As DNA, the CDR3 is TGTGCCAGCAGTTTACACAGTCCCTTTAGCAATCAGCCCCAGCATTTT. The rearrangement joins TRBV28 to TRBJ1-5, with D hard to call. CDR3 size: 16 residues. Germline loops: CDR1 MDHEN, CDR2 SYDVKM. V was clipped by 2 bases and J by 0 bases, with 11 bases between them.

Points on this clone: Other DNA sequences in this sample translate to the same CDR3. This chain links TRBV10-2 with TRBJ1-1; a possible D gene is TRBD1 (6 bases). The CDR3 length is 13 residues. Germline CDR1 reads WSHSY; CDR2 reads SAAADI. Trimming stripped 3 bases from V and 1 base from J, with 6 bases between. For the CDR3, the DNA is TGCGCCAGCAGTGAACAGGGGAACACTGAAGCTTTCTTT. Translated, it gives CASSEQGNTEAFF.

DNA for the CDR3: TGTGCCATCAAAGAAGGGGGCCCCGCCTACAATGAGCAGTTCTTC. Amino acids: CAIKEGGPAYNEQFF. V and J are TRBV10-3 and TRBJ2-1, with 7 bases fitting TRBD1. Germline V gene lookup returns CDR1 ENHRY and CDR2 SYGVKD. This CDR3 spans 15 amino acids. V shed 7 bases, J shed 2 bases, and the junction held 8 bases outside the gene matches.

The chain combines TRBV28 with TRBJ2-7; the match to TRBD2 covers 12 bases. V trimming: 0 bases; J trimming: 6 bases; junction bases outside the gene matches: 12. CDR1 MDHEN and CDR2 SYDVKM come from the germline V gene. The CDR3 runs to 18 residues. CDR3 sequence (DNA): TGTGCCAGCAGTTTATGGGCTAGCGGGGGGGCGAGAGTTGGCGAGCAGTACTTC. Translation: CASSLWASGGARVGEQYF.

The V call is TRBV30, the J call TRBJ2-1; maybe TRBD1 (5 bases). Germline assignment: CDR1 GTSNPN and CDR2 SVGIG (reference sequence). Trimming took 1 base from V and 10 from J, leaving 8 bases between them. The CDR3 length is 11 residues. The CDR3, as DNA: TGTGCCTGGAGTGAGGGGAAGGAGCAGTTCTTC. Amino acids: CAWSEGKEQFF.

This chain links TRBV5-6 with TRBJ2-1, with D possibly matching TRBD1 (6 bases). The V gene's germline CDR1 is SGHDT and CDR2 YYEEEE. The CDR3 length is 17 residues. Trimming shortened V by 1 base and J by 3 bases, and 17 bases separated the two germline ends. The CDR3 loop is CASSLRVGGEIYNEQFF. CDR3 DNA: TGTGCCAGCAGCTTGCGGGTTGGGGGCGAAATCTACAATGAGCAGTTCTTC.

The gene calls are TRBV6-4 and TRBJ1-3; D is unclear. The CDR3 runs 15 residues. Germline V gives CDR1 MRHNA, CDR2 SNTAGT. Trimming shortened V by 3 bases and J by 0 bases, and 9 bases separated the two germline ends. The CDR3 coding sequence is TGTGCCAGCAGTGAGTCAATGAGCTCTGGAAACACCATATATTTT. Amino acids: CASSESMSSGNTIYF.

This clone showed up just a few times. This chain links TRBV9 with TRBJ2-1; tentative D call: TRBD2 (6 bases). The CDR3 loop spans 16 amino acids. V was cut by 2 bases and J by 0 bases, with 12 bases left in between. Germline assignment: CDR1 SGDLS and CDR2 YYNGEE. The CDR3 DNA reads TGTGCCAGCAGCGTCAGGGCGGGGATCTCCTACAATGAGCAGTTCTTC. This codes for CASSVRAGISYNEQFF. The variable domain in full, completed from reference TRBV9 and TRBJ2-1, reads DSGVTQTPKHLITATGQRVTLRCSPRSGDLSVYWYQQSLDQGLQFLIQYYNGEERAKGNILERFSAQQFPDLHSELNLSSLELGDSALYFCASSVRAGISYNEQFFGPGTRLTVL.

This clone was observed once. The DNA of the CDR3 is TGTGCCAGCCGGCGGGGAGGAGGGAACACCGGGGAGCTGTTTTTT. Protein sequence: CASRRGGGNTGELFF. The V and J genes are TRBV6-5 and TRBJ2-2; tentative D call: TRBD2 (6 bases). CDR1 is MNHEY and CDR2 is SVGAGI in the germline V gene. The CDR3 extends over 15 amino acids. Trimming took 8 bases from V and 1 from J, leaving 14 bases between them.

The V call is TRBV11-3, the J call TRBJ2-2; D ambiguous. The germline V and J ends were trimmed by 2 bases and 5 bases, with 6 bases remaining between them. CDR3 size: 13 residues. Germline V gives CDR1 SGHNT, CDR2 YENEEA. The CDR3 region has the DNA TGTGCCAGCAGCTTACTGCGAACCGGGGAGCTGTTTTTT. Amino acids: CASSLLRTGELFF.

The chain combines TRBV19 with TRBJ2-6, with TRBD2 matching 8 bases. Germline trimming cut 4 bases from V and 1 base from J; bases unmatched to any gene: 0. CDR3 length equals 15 residues. Germline V gene lookup returns CDR1 LNHDA and CDR2 SQIVND (reference sequence). This CDR3 reads CASSKRESGANVLTF. The DNA of the CDR3 is TGTGCCAGTAGTAAGCGGGAGTCTGGGGCCAACGTCCTGACTTTC.